The rows below give T cell receptor beta chains drawn from one sample of a study of cytomegalovirus exposure and HLA in healthy donors. Sequencing used immunoSEQ multiplex PCR; TCRdb keeps in-frame clones, though not all of them. Here the sample spans around 130,000 clones, 89% being singletons. The sample taken for sequencing was PBMCs. Receptors originate from a young man in good health and CMV-seronegative. Each CDR3 is given with its conserved first and last residue. D genes are given only for firm matches. Some rows have no size entry. The others give once, few or many, or a class for an expanded clone.

13,-,TRBJ1-2,TRBV7-9,-,CASSMSGNDGYTF,TGTGCCAGCAGTATGTCAGGGAATGATGGCTACACCTTC
15,-,TRBJ2-7,TRBV7-2,-,CASSLRGGGGYEQYF,TGTGCCAGCAGCTTAAGGGGAGGGGGTGGCTACGAGCAGTACTTC
13,-,TRBJ1-2,TRBV9,-,CASSSSRAGGYTF,TGTGCCAGCAGCTCAAGCAGGGCTGGTGGCTACACCTTC
16,TRBD1,TRBJ1-2,TRBV18,-,CASSPRVGTGIYGYTF,TGTGCCAGCTCACCACGTGTCGGGACAGGGATCTATGGCTACACCTTC
13,-,TRBJ2-7,TRBV7-6,few,CASSLDPSGEQYF,TGTGCCAGCAGCTTAGACCCGTCGGGGGAGCAGTACTTC
15,-,TRBJ2-2,TRBV11-2,-,CASSPPGRLTGELFF,TGTGCCAGCAGCCCCCCGGGTAGGCTGACCGGGGAGCTGTTTTTT
14,TRBD1,TRBJ2-7,TRBV7-2,-,CASSQDRGRDEQYF,TGTGCCAGCAGCCAGGACAGGGGCCGTGACGAGCAGTACTTC
13,TRBD1,TRBJ1-5,TRBV6-1,-,CASSQGAGTPQHF,TGTGCCAGCAGCCAGGGGGCCGGAACGCCCCAGCATTTT
12,TRBD1,TRBJ1-1,TRBV7-9,-,CASSPGTAEAFF,TGTGCCAGCAGCCCCGGGACAGCTGAAGCTTTCTTT
14,TRBD1,TRBJ1-3,TRBV18,few,CASSHDRDGNTIYF,TGTGCCAGCTCTCACGACAGGGATGGAAACACCATATATTTT
14,-,TRBJ2-2,TRBV19,-,CASNSVGNTGELFF,TGTGCCAGTAACTCGGTCGGTAACACCGGGGAGCTGTTTTTT
14,-,TRBJ2-7,TRBV6-6,-,CASSDLRGTYEQYF,TGTGCCAGCAGTGACCTCAGGGGAACCTACGAGCAGTACTTC
16,-,TRBJ2-7,TRBV7-2,-,CASSLVGTGTTYEQYF,TGTGCCAGCAGCTTAGTAGGAACAGGTACCACCTACGAGCAGTACTTC
13,-,TRBJ2-7,TRBV28,once,CASSSPLTYEQYF,TGTGCCAGCAGTTCCCCCCTTACCTACGAGCAGTACTTC
15,TRBD1,TRBJ2-5,TRBV27,-,CASKPGTGGQETQYF,TGTGCCAGCAAACCCGGGACAGGGGGGCAAGAGACCCAGTACTTC
14,-,TRBJ2-5,TRBV6-5,-,CASSYSGRGETQYF,TGTGCCAGCAGTTACTCGGGCCGGGGTGAGACCCAGTACTTC
14,TRBD1,TRBJ1-2,TRBV19,-,CASSWQGASYGYTF,TGTGCCAGTAGTTGGCAGGGGGCGAGCTATGGCTACACCTTC
15,-,TRBJ2-7,TRBV6-6,once,CASRHRENGRYEQYF,TGTGCCAGCAGGCACAGGGAAAATGGCCGCTACGAGCAGTACTTC
13,-,TRBJ2-1,TRBV7-6,-,CASSPRDYNEQFF,TGTGCCAGCAGCCCACGGGACTACAATGAGCAGTTCTTC
14,-,TRBJ2-1,TRBV6-5,once,CASSGQFSYNEQFF,TGTGCCAGCAGTGGACAGTTTTCCTACAATGAGCAGTTCTTC
15,-,TRBJ2-7,TRBV7-9,-,CASSVGSTIFYEQYF,TGTGCCAGCAGCGTGGGCAGCACAATCTTCTACGAGCAGTACTTC
15,TRBD1,TRBJ1-5,TRBV7-6,-,CASSSGTGVGQPQHF,TGTGCCAGCAGCTCCGGGACAGGGGTGGGGCAGCCCCAGCATTTT
13,-,TRBJ2-7,TRBV5-5,-,CASSFLPSHEQYF,TGTGCCAGCAGCTTTCTTCCTTCCCACGAGCAGTACTTC
13,TRBD1,TRBJ2-7,TRBV19,-,CASRLGQGYEQYF,TGTGCCAGTAGATTGGGACAGGGTTACGAGCAGTACTTC
13,-,TRBJ1-1,TRBV29-1,few,CSVGGQLNTEAFF,TGCAGCGTTGGGGGGCAACTGAACACTGAAGCTTTCTTT